This passage covers 23 T cell receptor beta chains from one sample sequenced in a study of blood T cell repertoires in COVID-19. Sequencing was performed with immunoSEQ multiplex PCR; in TCRdb, only in-frame clones are kept and a portion is missing. The table has approximately 270,000 clones, approximately 83% seen once; the top ten hold roughly 4%. Sequenced sample: PBMCs or T cells enriched from blood (not recorded which). Receptor source: a woman between 25 and 40 years old who had recovered from COVID-19.

CDR3 amino acids: CASSPPISGHYEQYF. The DNA of the CDR3 is TGTGCCAGCAGCCCCCCTATCAGCGGGCACTACGAGCAGTACTTC. The chain combines TRBV3-1 (or the pseudogene TRBV3-2) with TRBJ2-7, with D perhaps matching TRBD2 (6 bases). Trimming took off 4 bases at V and 3 bases at J, with 16 bases between the two ends. Germline V lookup: CDR1 LGHDT, CDR2 YNNKEL (reference sequence). The CDR3 extends over 15 amino acids.

The genes are TRBV7-6 and TRBJ2-1; D is perhaps TRBD2 (5 bases). There are 14 residues in the CDR3. V was cut by 2 bases and J by 5 bases, with 10 bases left in between. Germline V gene lookup returns CDR1 SGHVS and CDR2 FNYEAQ. For the CDR3, the DNA is TGTGCCAGCAGCTTAAACTGGGGAGACAATGAGCAGTTCTTC. As protein: CASSLNWGDNEQFF.

V and J are TRBV7-4 and TRBJ1-3; perhaps TRBD1 as D (5 bases). The CDR3 is 18 amino acids. The germline V gene has CDR1 SGHVT and CDR2 SQSDAQ. Trimming left V 3 bases short and J 0 bases short, with 18 bases between. CDR3 protein: CASSFWIYRPSSGNTIYF. As DNA, the CDR3 is TGTGCCAGCAGCTTCTGGATTTACAGGCCTAGCTCTGGAAACACCATATATTTT. The whole variable domain, filled in from reference TRBV7-4 and TRBJ1-3, reads GAGVSQSPRYKVAKRGRDVALRCDSISGHVTLYWYRQTLGQGSEVLTYSQSDAQRDKSGRPSGRFSAERPERSVSTLKIQRTEQGDSAVYLCASSFWIYRPSSGNTIYFGEGSWLTVV.

This chain uses TRBV5-4 with TRBJ2-1; 7 positions match TRBD2. V trimming: 2 bases; J trimming: 6 bases; junction bases outside the gene matches: 11. The V gene's germline CDR1 is SGHNT and CDR2 YYREEE (reference sequence). This CDR3 is 16 amino acids long. As DNA, the CDR3 is TGTGCCAGCAGCTTCAAGACTACCGGGGGGAGCAATGAGCAGTTCTTC. This encodes CASSFKTTGGSNEQFF.

The chain recombines TRBV28 with TRBJ1-2; 10 nucleotides line up with TRBD1. Germline V CDR1 and CDR2: MDHEN, SYDVKM. CDR3 length: 16 amino acids. V was pared by 2 bases and J by 7 bases, with 10 bases of the junction left unmatched. The chain's CDR3 is CASSLIEGQGYIGYTF. The CDR3 DNA is TGTGCCAGCAGTTTAATAGAGGGACAGGGGTATATTGGCTACACCTTC.

The V call is TRBV24-1, the J call TRBJ1-2; D is possibly TRBD1 (5 bases). V shed 4 bases and J shed 3 bases, with 11 bases lying between them. The CDR3 spans 14 residues. Germline loops: CDR1 KGHDR, CDR2 SFDVKD. The CDR3 loop reads CATSEPDSYYGYTF. CDR3 DNA sequence: TGTGCCACCAGTGAACCTGACAGCTACTATGGCTACACCTTC.

This chain joins TRBV9 and TRBJ2-2; 7 nucleotides align to TRBD1. The CDR3 is 16 residues long. Germline V gives CDR1 SGDLS, CDR2 YYNGEE. J was trimmed by 5 bases and V by 1 base; bases with no gene match: 8. CDR3 sequence: CASSVRGGAGTGELFF. CDR3 coding DNA: TGTGCCAGCAGCGTAAGAGGGGGCGCTGGAACCGGGGAGCTGTTTTTT.

This sequence joins TRBV7-8 and TRBJ1-5, with D possibly matching TRBD1 (6 bases). V lost 5 bases to trimming and J lost 4 bases, with 12 bases between them. Germline V gene lookup returns CDR1 SGHVS and CDR2 FQNEAQ. The CDR3 has 14 amino acids. CDR3 loop: CASSPGTPNQPQHF. In DNA form, the CDR3 reads TGTGCCAGCAGCCCAGGGACACCTAATCAGCCCCAGCATTTT.

The chain uses TRBV3-1 (or the pseudogene TRBV3-2) and TRBJ1-5; D unresolved. Germline V gene lookup returns CDR1 LGHDT and CDR2 YNNKEL (reference sequence). The CDR3 runs 18 residues. V was cut by 1 base and J by 4 bases, with 20 bases left in between. For the CDR3, the DNA is TGTGCCAGCAGCCAAGGGACCGGCTTCGACCGGAGGAATCAGCCCCAGCATTTT. Amino acids: CASSQGTGFDRRNQPQHF.

DNA for the CDR3: TGCGCCAGCAGCCGAAACCCACCGGGACAGGGACGCAATCAGCCCCAGCATTTT. It codes for CASSRNPPGQGRNQPQHF. The chain links TRBV4-1 to TRBJ1-5; 9 bases map to TRBD1. There are 18 residues in the CDR3. Losses at the gene ends were 4 bases for V and 2 bases for J; bases not matched to a gene: 12. In germline, CDR1 is MGHRA, CDR2 YSYEKL.

The chain combines TRBV7-3 with TRBJ1-1; 7 bases are a match to TRBD1. The CDR3 covers 13 residues. Trimming cost V 4 bases and J 11 bases; bases outside gene matches: 10. Germline-derived CDR1 and CDR2 are SGHTA and FQGTGA. The CDR3 coding sequence is TGTGCCAGCAGCTCGAGGGACAGCTTAAGGGCTTTCTTT. Amino acids: CASSSRDSLRAFF.

This chain joins TRBV27 and TRBJ2-7; possible D gene TRBD2, 5 bases. CDR3 length equals 14 residues. Germline CDR1 reads MNHEY; CDR2 reads SMNVEV (reference sequence). Trimming pared 4 bases from V and 0 bases from J, leaving 10 bases between. DNA of the CDR3: TGTGCCAGCAGTTGGACTCCTAGCTCCTACGAGCAGTACTTC. It codes for CASSWTPSSYEQYF.

V and J are TRBV15 and TRBJ2-4; possibly TRBD1 for D (6 bases). Germline CDR1 LNHNV, CDR2 YYDKDF (reference sequence). Trimming took 1 base from V and 0 from J, leaving 16 bases between them. The CDR3 runs 18 residues. CDR3 in amino acids: CATSRVPRTALAKNIQYF. The CDR3 coding sequence is TGTGCCACCAGCAGAGTTCCTAGGACAGCTCTAGCCAAAAACATTCAGTACTTC.

The rearrangement uses TRBV19 and TRBJ1-4; tentatively, D is TRBD1 (6 bases). Trimming removed 8 bases from V and 6 bases from J, with 16 bases in between. The CDR3 loop spans 14 amino acids. The germline CDR1 and CDR2 sequences are LNHDA and SQIVND (reference sequence). CDR3 sequence reads: CASGDKLRDEKLFF. CDR3 bases: TGTGCCAGTGGGGACAAGCTAAGAGATGAAAAACTGTTTTTT.

Only one count was recorded for this clone. The CDR3 bases are TGTGCCACCAGTGATACGAATACAGGGGCGGTCGGGGAGCTGTTTTTT. Amino acid sequence: CATSDTNTGAVGELFF. V usage is TRBV24-1 and J usage is TRBJ2-2; 7 positions agree with TRBD1. The trim removed 3 bases at V and 7 bases at J, leaving 10 bases unmatched. Germline V gene lookup returns CDR1 KGHDR and CDR2 SFDVKD. CDR3 length: 16 amino acids.

This clone came up once. The chain uses TRBV7-3 and TRBJ2-5, with 7 bases matching TRBD1. The CDR3 extends over 15 amino acids. With V trimmed by 2 bases and J by 1 base, 4 bases remained unmatched. Germline V gene data show CDR1 as SGHTA and CDR2 as FQGTGA. In DNA form, the CDR3 reads TGTGCCAGCAGCTTACTGGGGACAGTCCAAGAGACCCAGTACTTC. It is translated as CASSLLGTVQETQYF.

The gene calls are TRBV5-4 and TRBJ2-1; 14 bases match TRBD2. Germline loops: CDR1 SGHNT, CDR2 YYREEE (reference sequence). With 4 bases clipped from V and 8 bases from J, the junction kept 8 bases outside the gene matches. The CDR3 contains 16 residues. CDR3 nucleotide sequence: TGTGCCAGCAGCGGGGTAGGGACTAGCGGGAGTCATGAGCAGTTCTTC. Encoded protein: CASSGVGTSGSHEQFF. Supplemented by reference TRBV5-4 and TRBJ2-1, the full variable domain reads ETGVTQSPTHLIKTRGQQVTLRCSSQSGHNTVSWYQQALGQGPQFIFQYYREEENGRGNFPPRFSGLQFPNYSSELNVNALELDDSALYLCASSGVGTSGSHEQFFGPGTRLTVL.

J is TRBJ1-2 and V is TRBV6-5; D might be TRBD1 (6 bases). Germline CDR1 reads MNHEY; CDR2 reads SVGAGI. CDR3 length: 12 residues. Trimming shortened V by 2 bases and J by 8 bases, and 9 bases separated the two germline ends. For the CDR3, the DNA is TGTGCCAGCAGTTACAGGGGGTACGGCTACACCTTC. This translates into CASSYRGYGYTF.

About this clone itself: The same CDR3 arises from other DNA sequences in this sample as well. The V and J genes are TRBV18 and TRBJ1-2, with D possibly matching TRBD1 (6 bases). This CDR3 contains 13 residues. V lost 6 bases and J 2 bases, leaving 10 bases between the germline ends. Germline V gene sequence: CDR1 KGHSH, CDR2 LQKENI. The CDR3 DNA sequence: TGTGCCAGCTCCCCAGACAGGAACTATGGCTACACCTTC. Translating it yields CASSPDRNYGYTF.

This rearrangement joins TRBV28 to TRBJ1-2, with 8 bases lining up with TRBD1. Trimming took 8 bases from V and 2 from J; bases not matched to a gene: 16. The CDR3 runs to 17 residues. CDR1 and CDR2 (germline): MDHEN, SYDVKM. The CDR3 DNA sequence: TGTGCCAGCGGGACTCCCGGGGGGACAGGACCCAACTATGGCTACACCTTC. Its protein is CASGTPGGTGPNYGYTF.

With regard to this clone: Other DNA variants within this sample encode the same CDR3. This rearrangement joins TRBV6-5 to TRBJ2-7; maybe TRBD2 (6 bases). This CDR3 comprises 16 residues. V gave up 2 bases and J gave up 0 bases, with 14 bases separating them. Per the germline V gene, CDR1 is MNHEY and CDR2 is SVGAGI. This CDR3 is CASSYLPGGSSYEQYF. The DNA of the CDR3 is TGTGCCAGCAGTTACCTCCCCGGGGGTAGCTCCTACGAGCAGTACTTC.

This chain uses TRBV4-2 with TRBJ2-7; 12 nucleotides match TRBD1. Germline lookup yields CDR1 LGHNA and CDR2 YNFKEQ. Trimming removed 4 bases from V and 7 bases from J; junction bases left unmatched: 14. The CDR3 spans 17 residues. CDR3 nucleotide sequence: TGTGCCAGCAGCCCTGCAGGGGCGGGACAGGGGGCGTGGGAGCAGTACTTC. This sequence encodes CASSPAGAGQGAWEQYF.

In its sample, this clone was seen a few times. CDR3 nucleotide sequence: TGTGCCAGCAGATCCGGGACAGGGGGCTTTCAGCCCCAGCATTTT. It specifies CASRSGTGGFQPQHF. The chain recombines TRBV2 with TRBJ1-5; 12 positions agree with TRBD1. Germline trimming cut 6 bases from V and 6 bases from J; bases unmatched to any gene: 6. Looked up from germline, CDR1 is SNHLY and CDR2 is FYNNEI. The CDR3 covers 15 residues.